This TCR beta chain comes out of a study of cytomegalovirus exposure and HLA in healthy donors (dated by TCRdb to the late 2010s). The study in broad terms: An earlier analysis of approximately 640 of the donors reported roughly 270 Gb of sequence data and 117 million unique TCR beta sequences from 190 million or so T cells. Roughly 300 gigabases of sequencing data and 70 million to 85 million unique TCR sequences were included in an early release covering about 700 HLA-typed donors. Of the roughly 430 genotyped donors, approximately 82% fell in the genetic ancestry cluster associated with self-reported Caucasian donors. The study aimed to test whether cataloging public T cell receptors could reveal signatures of past pathogen exposure. The study profiled the T cell repertoires of fewer than 850 subjects by immunosequencing and related them to cytomegalovirus serostatus. A separate validation cohort of some 130 different subjects was used in addition to the roughly 620-subject first cohort. To predict cytomegalovirus infection status, the study combined high-throughput TCR immunosequencing, statistical association of individual TCRs with disease status, and machine learning. To study patterns of TCR occurrence, a later analysis re-analyzed previously published TCR beta repertoires from 666 donors and added high-resolution HLA genotyping. The later analysis used no new phenotypic data to find candidate immune exposures, relying instead on TCR beta sequences and their occurrence across donors. An earlier analysis of several hundred of the donors applied high-throughput TCR beta sequencing to assess whether each TCR beta V gene segment acted as functional or pseudogenic. Alongside the repertoire data, information on donor age, sex, ethnicity and CMV serostatus was compiled. A later genetic analysis took genome-wide SNP genotypes for 398 of the 666 donors and used that subset as a discovery cohort. Every discovery cohort repertoire had been produced on one sequencing platform. Class I and class II HLA loci were covered by the typing at four-digit resolution. The number of donors typed differed by locus, with 629-630 for A, B, C, DRB1 and DQB1, around 560 for DQA1, 600 to 610 for DPA1, and approximately 470 for DPB1. Roughly 5 DR-DQ haplotypes were treated as single units for association and clustering because of strong linkage in the cohort. On average, approximately 250,000 unique TCR beta nucleotide sequences were sequenced per donor among 350 to 400 genotyped donors of the cohort, with roughly 18% of those sequences being non-productive. The research as a whole found: While some public TCRs were present in many individuals, most TCR sequences turned up only very rarely across donors. The study listed around 160 TCR beta chains as associated with cytomegalovirus. Because counts were too low, under 20 rarely observed V segments, including chromosome 9 orphons, were left out of the earlier analysis of 587 of the donors. A later analysis found that HLA-associated TCR beta chains were more clonally expanded and had lower generation probabilities than equally common non-associated chains. Linkage disequilibrium might explain the correlated functional status among segregating V segments, but an unknown experimental factor could not be ruled out. A further reported finding was that TCR beta sequences accurately predicted the HLA-A and HLA-B alleles for most subjects in the first cohort. Because some donors lacked HLA typing at each locus, the association tests relied only on the typed subset. A group of highly shared sequence variants was considered likely to be a technical artifact of the sequencing pipeline. A few of the identified cytomegalovirus-associated TCR beta chains were confirmed in vitro to be specific for cytomegalovirus antigens. For the cohort, immune exposure information was limited to CMV serostatus. Assigning TCR associations to individual alleles was difficult when HLA alleles, especially DR and DQ, strongly co-occurred. According to a later analysis, TCR association rates differed among HLA loci, with DRB1 alleles showing the most associated TCRs and HLA-C alleles showing the fewest. A later genetic analysis reported fewer N-insertions in productive TCRs among donors in an Asian-associated ancestry cluster than the roughly 700-donor mean. In a later analysis, some 18,000 TCR beta sequences were associated with specific HLA alleles at a false discovery rate of 0.05. The presence/absence analyses assumed that sequencing depth was roughly uniform across donors, and that assumption may not be true. According to a later analysis, parvovirus B19, influenza, CMV and Epstein-Barr virus appeared linked to several top co-occurrence clusters. The classifier was reported to diagnose cytomegalovirus status with high specificity and sensitivity in both the original and validation cohorts. Some IMGT-functional V segments, including TRBV6-2 and TRBV6-3, could not be distinguished by the 87-base-pair reads and were therefore excluded. In an earlier analysis of fewer than 700 of the donors, most TCR beta V segments appeared in productive rearrangements about 90% or about 30% of the time, broadly matching IMGT annotations. A later analysis found that most CMV-associated TCR beta chains appeared HLA-restricted, with HLA associations seemingly driven largely by CMV exposure. The cohort was sequenced for TCR beta chains only, and without alpha or paired-chain data the features that could be detected were limited. A later genetic analysis associated a missense DCLRE1C variant with V-gene and J-gene trimming of TCR beta chains, and an independent cohort replicated the association. The authors suggested that the approach could potentially be generalized to other disease states and immunological phenotypes.

The library was produced with the immunoSEQ multiplex PCR assay. For the multiplex PCR, a mixture combining 60 forward primers for TCR Vbeta segments and 13 reverse primers for TCR Jbeta segments was used. A multiplex PCR assay on genomic DNA amplified the CDR3 region of rearranged TCR beta genes. Amplified TCR beta libraries were sequenced as 87-base-pair reads on the Illumina HiSeq System. Regarding the original processing steps: Across the 500 to 750 repertoires, a later analysis counted 80 million or so unique TCR beta chains, 9.5 million to 12 million of which were shared by at least two donors. A nearest-neighbor algorithm error-corrected the raw reads and collapsed the reads into unique sequences, merging closely related sequences to remove PCR and sequencing errors. CDR3 sequences were aligned to IMGT reference sequences to assign V, D and J gene segments. For a sequence to be retained, at least a six-nucleotide match to both a V gene segment and a J gene segment was required. Rearrangements were classified as productive when the CDR3 lacked stop codons and remained in frame with V and J, and all other rearrangements were classified as non-productive. Following IMGT convention, CDR3 was defined as the stretch from the second conserved V-encoded cysteine up to the conserved J-encoded phenylalanine. In an earlier analysis of more than 550 of the donors, sequences lacking an unambiguous match to a single V gene segment were excluded. In an earlier analysis of several hundred of the donors, V segments were called functional above 56.7% productive rearrangements and were called segregating when the between-donor standard deviation exceeded 5%. To diagnose cytomegalovirus status from the catalog of TCR beta chain sequences, a statistical classification framework was built. In a later analysis, TCR nucleotide sequences were compared against IMGT/GENE-DB human TR gene sequences so that V and J genes could be assigned. A later analysis assigned CDR3 sequences and most-parsimonious VDJ recombination scenarios with the TCRdist pipeline. A later analysis defined each TCR beta chain by its CDR3 amino acid sequence plus V-gene family, and excluded reads lacking a unique V-gene family. In a later analysis, fewer than 600 highly shared, low-generation-probability nucleotide sequences were removed to address suspected cross-contamination and a sequencing artifact. A later analysis calculated a clonal expansion index for each public chain from normalized within-repertoire ranks of inferred template counts. In a later analysis, generation probabilities were computed using a VDJ recombination model fitted to out-of-frame rearrangements, and the results were checked against IGoR. In a later analysis, hypergeometric tests were used to score TCR-TCR, TCR-HLA and TCR-CMV co-occurrence, with a repertoire-size bias correction applied to TCR pairs. In a later analysis, false discovery rates were estimated by permuting HLA or CMV assignments 20 times. In a later analysis, co-occurring TCRs were grouped using DBSCAN, and TCRdist sequence similarity was added for clustering within HLA-allele-positive subsets. For co-occurrence clustering, repertoires with fewer than 30,000 or more than 120,000 public chains were excluded, along with roughly 5 repertoires with anomalous nucleotide sharing. TCRdb carries this immuneACCESS record with in-frame sequences only. Its versions omit some clonotypes, under half of them owing to an unresolved V gene in the studies checked, with the rest unexplained. The DNA was the basis for D and trimming; V, J and clone size are from that table. In all, the sample holds fewer than 200,000 clones, and roughly four fifths of those were seen once. The ten largest clones take up over 10% of the sample.

Details on this clone: Which antigen it targets is not known. Within one base of it there is no much larger clone, and no base qualities were kept.

The cohort was made up of roughly 670 healthy bone marrow donors. All cohort members were sampled while nominally healthy, although unrecorded immune exposures were likely present. The donor tested CMV seronegative, placing the donor among the 350 or so seronegative members of the cohort. Each donor provided a peripheral blood sample, and peripheral blood mononuclear cells were used for TCR beta sequencing. The Qiagen DNeasy Blood Extraction Kit was used to extract genomic DNA from the blood cell samples. Taken from the germline V gene (reference sequence), the CDR1 and CDR2 loops are SEHNR and FQNEAQ. V sheds 5 bases and J sheds 5 bases, leaving 16 bases between their ends. The CDR3 contains 14 residues, cysteine and phenylalanine counted. Kept here is only the CDR3 DNA, which spans 42 bases and is read in frame from base 1.

This sequence uses TRBV7-9 and TRBJ2-7; the D region possibly corresponds to TRBD2 (7 bases align). Source material: PBMCs. The sequence was obtained from a woman aged 45-65 years in good health and CMV-seronegative. The base sequence is TGTGCCAGCAGCCCTCTCGGCGGGGGCGACGAGCAGTACTTC. Its protein is CASSPLGGGDEQYF.